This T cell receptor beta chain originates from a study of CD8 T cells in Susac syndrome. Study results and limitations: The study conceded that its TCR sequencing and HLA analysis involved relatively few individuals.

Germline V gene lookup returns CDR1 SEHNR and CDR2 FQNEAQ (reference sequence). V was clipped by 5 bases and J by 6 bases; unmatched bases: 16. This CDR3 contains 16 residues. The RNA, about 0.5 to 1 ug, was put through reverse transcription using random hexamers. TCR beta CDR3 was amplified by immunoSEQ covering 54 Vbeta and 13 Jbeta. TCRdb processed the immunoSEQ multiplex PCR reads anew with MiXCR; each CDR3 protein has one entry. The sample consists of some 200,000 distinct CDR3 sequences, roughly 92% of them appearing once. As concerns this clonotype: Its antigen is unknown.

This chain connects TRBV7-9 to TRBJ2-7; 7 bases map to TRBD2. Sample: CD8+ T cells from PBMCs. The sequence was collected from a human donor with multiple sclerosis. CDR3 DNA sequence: TGTGCCAGCAGCAGCTCGCTAGCGGCCACCGGGCGCGAGCAGTACTTC. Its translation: CASSSSLAATGREQYF.